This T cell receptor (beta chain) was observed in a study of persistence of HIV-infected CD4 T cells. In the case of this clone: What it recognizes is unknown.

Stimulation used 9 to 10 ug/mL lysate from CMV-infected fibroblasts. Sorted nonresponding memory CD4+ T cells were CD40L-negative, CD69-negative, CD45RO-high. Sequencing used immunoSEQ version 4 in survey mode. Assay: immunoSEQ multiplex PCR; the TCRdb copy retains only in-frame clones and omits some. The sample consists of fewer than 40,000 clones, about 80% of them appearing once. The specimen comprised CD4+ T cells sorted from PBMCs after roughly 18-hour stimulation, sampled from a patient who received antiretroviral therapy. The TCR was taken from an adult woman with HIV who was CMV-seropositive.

As DNA, the CDR3 is TGCGCCAGCAGCGGAACCACTAGGGTAGGCTACACCTTC. Protein: CASSGTTRVGYTF. This chain connects TRBV5-1 to TRBJ1-2; D unresolved. The CDR3 has 13 residues. Germline lookup yields CDR1 SGHRS and CDR2 YFSETQ. The V end lost 4 bases, the J end lost 8 bases, and 15 bases lay between the germline ends.